These 21 T cell receptor beta chains were sequenced from one sample in a study of T cells in Graves' hyperthyroidism and ophthalmopathy. The CDR3 regions of TCR beta were amplified from RNA transcripts. TCR CDR3 regions were first amplified by RT-PCR with HTBI primers. MiXCR was run by TCRdb on the multiplex PCR reads, yielding one entry per CDR3 protein. Among 500,000 to 800,000 distinct CDR3 sequences listed, 45% were seen once. The sample consisted of peripheral blood or thyroid tissue (not recorded which). The receptors come from an adult man with Graves' disease, either hyperthyroidism or ophthalmopathy (not recorded which).

On this clonotype: A much larger clone lies a single base off, so this may be a read error. The chain combines TRBV6-1 with TRBJ1-2; D might be TRBD1 (6 bases). CDR3 size: 13 residues. The germline CDR1 and CDR2 sequences are MNHNS and SASEGT. Trimming took 7 bases from V and 4 from J, leaving 13 bases between them. The CDR3 region has the DNA TGTGCCAGCACCGGGGGGGCAAGCTATGGCTACACCTTC. The encoded protein is CASTGGASYGYTF.

Notes on this clonotype: This could be a read error, since a much larger clone is one nucleotide away. This chain uses TRBV9 with TRBJ1-1; D not certain. CDR3 length: 13 amino acids. Germline values: CDR1 SGDLS, CDR2 YYNGEE. CDR3 coding DNA: TGTGTCAGCAGCGCCCTCAAGAACACTGAAGCTTTCTTT. It translates to CVSSALKNTEAFF.

The chain employs TRBV20-1 and TRBJ2-7, with no clear D. The germline V gene has CDR1 DFQATT and CDR2 SNEGSKA (reference sequence). V lost 0 bases and J lost 3, with 15 bases in between. The CDR3 is made up of 15 amino acids. CDR3 sequence reads: CSARDPAGSSYEQYF. CDR3 nucleotides: TGCAGTGCTAGAGATCCGGCAGGATCGAGCTACGAGCAGTACTTC.

V and J are TRBV29-1 and TRBJ1-5; tentative D call: TRBD1 (5 bases). Germline assignment: CDR1 SQVTM and CDR2 ANQGSEA. This CDR3 is 14 amino acids long. The V and J ends lost 5 bases and 3 bases respectively, with 14 bases between them. The CDR3 here is CSVSGTFPNQPQHF. In DNA, the CDR3 is TGCAGCGTTTCCGGGACGTTTCCCAATCAGCCCCAGCATTTT.

With regard to this clonotype: One base away lies a much larger clone, so this may be a sequencing read error. The V gene is TRBV10-3, the J gene TRBJ1-1; the D gene is possibly TRBD1 (6 bases). Trimming took 2 bases from V and 4 from J, leaving 20 bases between them. CDR1 is ENHRY and CDR2 is SYGVKD in the germline V gene. The CDR3 covers 17 residues. The CDR3 sequence: CAISEPPDRWVATEAFF. The CDR3 bases are TGTGCCATCAGTGAGCCGCCCGACAGGTGGGTGGCCACTGAAGCTTTCTTT.

This rearrangement joins TRBV9 to TRBJ1-4; D ambiguous. Germline V lookup: CDR1 SGDLS, CDR2 YYNGEE. The CDR3 is made up of 12 amino acids. Trimming cost V 0 bases and J 10 bases, with 7 bases left between them. The CDR3 here is CASSVDGVKLFF. As DNA, the CDR3 is TGTGCCAGCAGCGTAGATGGTGTAAAACTGTTTTTT.

The gene calls are TRBV7-9 and TRBJ2-7, with 7 positions matching TRBD2. CDR1 is SEHNR and CDR2 is FQNEAQ in the germline V gene (reference sequence). With 6 bases clipped from V and 7 bases from J, the junction kept 15 bases outside the gene matches. This CDR3 region has 15 residues. As DNA, the CDR3 is TGTGCCAGCAGTCGCACTAGCGATTTCAGTGGGGAGCAGTACTTC. This translates into CASSRTSDFSGEQYF.

V gene TRBV24-1 combines with J gene TRBJ1-1; 7 bases map to TRBD1. This CDR3 comprises 16 residues. Per germline, CDR1 KGHDR and CDR2 SFDVKD. The ends lost 7 bases at V and 1 base at J; junction bases unmatched: 11. The CDR3 bases are TGTGCCACCAGGGATACCGGGACAGACAAGAACACTGAAGCTTTCTTT. The encoded protein is CATRDTGTDKNTEAFF.

This clonotype has a count of ten or more. V is TRBV10-2 and J is TRBJ1-6; D perhaps matches TRBD1 (6 bases). CDR1 and CDR2 (germline): WSHSY, SAAADI. Trimming stripped 3 bases from V and 3 bases from J, with 12 bases between. The CDR3 runs 16 residues. The chain's CDR3 is CASSEVGGDYNSPLHF. The CDR3 DNA reads as TGCGCCAGCAGTGAAGTCGGGGGCGACTATAATTCACCCCTCCACTTT.

Here the CDR3 DNA reads TGTGCCAGTAGTATCTCGGGGCTTAACACCGGGGAGCTGTTTTTT. Its translation: CASSISGLNTGELFF. The V and J genes are TRBV19 and TRBJ2-2; D may correspond to TRBD1 or TRBD2 (5 bases each). Germline CDR1 LNHDA, CDR2 SQIVND (reference sequence). The V and J ends lost 3 bases and 2 bases respectively, with 10 bases between them. The CDR3 spans 15 residues.

This clonotype was detected once. The V call is TRBV7-6, the J call TRBJ1-3; D is undetermined. Trimming pared 2 bases from V and 12 bases from J, leaving 17 bases between. This CDR3 is built from 14 residues. CDR1 is SGHVS, CDR2 FNYEAQ, per germline. CDR3 DNA sequence: TGTGCCAGCAGCTTAAAAGATTCTGGAACCATCATATATTTT. It encodes CASSLKDSGTIIYF.

The chain couples TRBV15 to TRBJ1-4; a weak D match, TRBD1 (6 bases). Germline V gene data show CDR1 as LNHNV and CDR2 as YYDKDF (reference sequence). The V gene lost 5 bases and the J gene lost 7 bases, with 23 bases spanning the gap. The CDR3 is 17 amino acids. The CDR3: CATSGGTDRRGGEKLFF. The CDR3, as DNA: TGTGCCACCAGCGGGGGTACTGACAGGCGGGGTGGTGAAAAACTGTTTTTT.

About this clonotype: The junction differs from germline at one of its ends, possibly a read error. This rearrangement joins TRBV2 to TRBJ2-2, with TRBD2 identical over 9 bases. Germline values: CDR1 SNHLY, CDR2 FYNNEI. The CDR3 runs to 18 residues. The CDR3 DNA reads TGTGCCAGCAGTGAACGGGGCGGGGGGGCCGTTTCCTACAATGAGCAGTTTTTT. Its protein is CASSERGGGAVSYNEQFF.

This clonotype occurred a few times. The rearrangement uses TRBV6-5 and TRBJ2-7, with D perhaps matching TRBD1 (6 bases). Germline CDR1 reads MNHEY; CDR2 reads SVGAGI. Trimming removed 5 bases at V and 5 bases at J, with 10 bases between. CDR3 length equals 12 residues. The CDR3 nucleotides are TGTGCCAGCAGTCGGACAGTCCACGAGCAGTACTTC. It is translated as CASSRTVHEQYF.

The chain uses TRBV9 and TRBJ1-3; maybe TRBD1 (5 bases). CDR1 SGDLS and CDR2 YYNGEE come from the germline V gene. Trimming pared 4 bases from V and 0 bases from J, leaving 17 bases between. CDR3 length: 17 residues. CDR3 sequence (DNA): TGTGCCAGCAGCCCCAGCCCCCAGGGAATCTCTGGAAACACCATATATTTT. It codes for CASSPSPQGISGNTIYF. Based on the CDR3 plus reference TRBV9 and TRBJ1-3, the full variable domain is DSGVTQTPKHLITATGQRVTLRCSPRSGDLSVYWYQQSLDQGLQFLIQYYNGEERAKGNILERFSAQQFPDLHSELNLSSLELGDSALYFCASSPSPQGISGNTIYFGEGSWLTVV.

This chain joins TRBV25-1 and TRBJ2-5, with D hard to call. Germline V gives CDR1 MGHDK, CDR2 SYGVNS. The V and J ends lost 9 bases and 5 bases respectively, with 7 bases between them. This CDR3 comprises 10 residues. The chain's CDR3 is CARSRETQYF. The CDR3 DNA follows: TGTGCCAGGAGTCGGGAGACCCAGTACTTC. Variable domain in full (rest from reference TRBV25-1 and TRBJ2-5): EADIYQTPRYLVIGTGKKITLECSQTMGHDKMYWYQQDPGMELHLIHYSYGVNSTEKGDLSSESTVSRIRTEHFPLTLESARPSHTSQYLCARSRETQYFGPGTRLLVL.

Comment on this clonotype: Given a much more abundant clone one base away, this may be a read error. The gene calls are TRBV29-1 and TRBJ2-2; perhaps TRBD1 as D (6 bases). The V end lost 4 bases, the J end lost 6 bases, and 12 bases lay between the germline ends. This CDR3 is 13 amino acids long. The germline V gene has CDR1 SQVTM and CDR2 ANQGSEA. The CDR3 region has the DNA TGCAGCGTTGCAGGGGCCCAAGCCGGGGAGCTGTTTTTT. This sequence encodes CSVAGAQAGELFF.

The genes are TRBV6-1 and TRBJ1-5; possibly TRBD1 for D (5 bases). CDR1 and CDR2 from the germline V gene are MNHNS and SASEGT. The CDR3 covers 13 residues. V dropped 6 bases and J dropped 5 bases, with 11 bases sitting between them. The CDR3 loop reads CASRQDWDQPQHF. In DNA, the CDR3 is TGTGCCAGCAGACAGGATTGGGATCAGCCCCAGCATTTT.

This chain uses TRBV7-2 with TRBJ1-3, with 8 bases identical to TRBD1. The junction had 9 bases not matched to a gene; V was cut back by 3 bases and J by 2 bases. CDR3 length equals 17 residues. CDR1 is SGHTA, CDR2 FQGNSA, per germline. The CDR3, as DNA: TGTGCCAGCAGCTTGGTCACAGGGGGGCCTACTGGAAACACCATATATTTT. Protein product: CASSLVTGGPTGNTIYF. Combining the CDR3 with reference TRBV7-2 and TRBJ1-3 gives the whole variable domain GAGVSQSPSNKVTEKGKDVELRCDPISGHTALYWYRQSLGQGLEFLIYFQGNSAPDKSGLPSDRFSAERTGGSVSTLTIQRTQQEDSAVYLCASSLVTGGPTGNTIYFGEGSWLTVV.

The genes are TRBV5-1 and TRBJ1-2; D is ambiguous. CDR3 length: 14 residues. The V end lost 4 bases, the J end lost 2 bases, and 12 bases lay between the germline ends. CDR1 SGHRS and CDR2 YFSETQ come from the germline V gene. CDR3 DNA sequence: TGCGCCAGCAGCGTCACCCTGGGGAACTATGGCTACACCTTC. This gives the protein CASSVTLGNYGYTF.

This clonotype was counted between two and nine times. The chain has TRBV2 and TRBJ2-2; TRBD1 matches at 8 bases. This CDR3 contains 13 residues. Germline trimming cut 7 bases from V and 5 bases from J; bases unmatched to any gene: 3. The V gene's germline CDR1 is SNHLY and CDR2 FYNNEI. CDR3 region: CASNNRGTGELFF. The DNA of the CDR3 is TGTGCCAGCAACAACAGGGGGACCGGGGAGCTGTTTTTT.